Listed below are T cell receptor beta chains from one sample, sequenced in a study of blood T cells in healthy people across ages. TCRdb passed the 5' RACE reads through MiXCR, listing each CDR3 protein once. Of approximately 1.5 million distinct CDR3 sequences in the sample, about 42% were seen once. The sequenced material came from blood. All receptors come from a woman younger than 30 in good health. Both conserved end residues are trimmed from each CDR3. Fields, in order: clone size, V gene, CDR3 protein. Clone size, where shown, is once, few, many, or a class for clones that have expanded.

few TRBV7-2 ASSLHSPLHYEQY
- TRBV2 ASSWTAPPNYGYT
once TRBV30 AGSDSSYGYT
few TRBV10-3 AISPPSRGANVLT
- TRBV11-1 ASSHQGNQETQY
- TRBV5-5 ASSLGTGVTGELF
few TRBV6-1 ASSSEGWPKMNTEAF
- TRBV2 ASVKLVTLQETQY
few TRBV29-1 SASVTGDEQF
- TRBV29-1 SVGGQAVYGYT
- TRBV20-1 SARISGLNEQY
few TRBV20-1 SARTRDRWQPQH
- TRBV19 ASSIADNSYNEQF
few TRBV9 ASSAYRGSNYGYT
few TRBV4-1 ASSQGDMNTEAF
- TRBV9 ASSTTDSYTEAF
- TRBV11-2 ASSSFGTRANEKLF
- TRBV5-6 ASRYGWTGGNEQY